Below, 8 T cell receptor beta chains from the same sample are listed, as sequenced in a study of cytomegalovirus exposure and HLA in healthy donors. A multiplex PCR was run with 60 Vbeta primers and 13 Jbeta primers. Libraries were prepared by immunoSEQ multiplex PCR; TCRdb keeps only in-frame clonotypes and omits some of them. Altogether just under 80,000 clones are present, 75% to 80% being singletons, with the ten largest covering approximately 4.5%. What was sequenced was PBMCs. Receptor source: a man aged 40-49 years in good health and CMV-seronegative.

This chain uses TRBV9 with TRBJ1-3, with D possibly TRBD1 on 6 matching bases. The CDR3 has 15 residues. Germline loops: CDR1 SGDLS, CDR2 YYNGEE. V dropped 1 base and J dropped 3 bases, with 11 bases sitting between them. CDR3 coding DNA: TGTGCCAGCAGCGTAAGCGGGGACAATGGAAACACCATATATTTT. This translates into CASSVSGDNGNTIYF.

This sequence joins TRBV5-1 and TRBJ2-2; no clear D. CDR1 SGHRS and CDR2 YFSETQ come from the germline V gene. V lost 3 bases to trimming and J lost 6 bases, with 12 bases between them. CDR3 length: 14 amino acids. This chain's CDR3 is CASSSGFLSGELFF. In nucleotides, the CDR3 is TGCGCCAGCAGCTCCGGGTTCTTGTCCGGGGAGCTGTTTTTT.

The chain joins TRBV2 to TRBJ1-1; 10 bases agree with TRBD1. CDR3 length: 11 residues. V lost 6 bases and J lost 11; bases outside the gene matches: 3. Germline CDR1 SNHLY, CDR2 FYNNEI. The CDR3 reads CASRDRGRAFF. In nucleotides, the CDR3 is TGTGCCAGCAGGGACAGGGGGAGGGCTTTCTTT.

The chain uses TRBV6-5 and TRBJ2-7, with 7 bases identical to TRBD2. CDR1 MNHEY and CDR2 SVGAGI come from the germline V gene. Losses at the gene ends were 0 bases for V and 5 bases for J; bases not matched to a gene: 4. The CDR3 extends over 14 amino acids. The CDR3 DNA is TGTGCCAGCAGTTACTCGGCGGGAGATAACGAGCAGTACTTC. The encoded protein is CASSYSAGDNEQYF.

This chain connects TRBV6-5 to TRBJ2-1; 7 nucleotides align to TRBD1. CDR1 is MNHEY, CDR2 SVGAGI, per germline. The CDR3 runs 12 residues. With 6 bases clipped from V and 6 bases from J, the junction kept 2 bases outside the gene matches. The CDR3 loop is CASSWDSNEQFF. As DNA, the CDR3 is TGTGCCAGCAGCTGGGACAGCAATGAGCAGTTCTTC.

The V gene is TRBV5-4, the J gene TRBJ2-5; TRBD1 agrees at 7 bases. The J call may be in error: the DNA end matches TRBJ2-7 better. The CDR3 is made up of 15 amino acids. In germline, CDR1 is SGHNT, CDR2 YYREEE (reference sequence). CDR3 nucleotide sequence: TGTGCCAGCAGCTTGGAACAGGGGCAATCCTACGAGCAGTACTTC. It specifies CASSLEQGQSYEQYF.

V is TRBV5-1 and J is TRBJ2-7, with TRBD2 as a possible D gene (6 bases). V was trimmed by 4 bases and J by 0 bases, leaving 20 bases between them. The CDR3 runs to 17 residues. The germline V gene encodes CDR1 SGHRS and CDR2 YFSETQ. CDR3 nucleotide sequence: TGCGCCAGCAGCAAGGGACTTTTCCCCGGGAGCTCCTACGAGCAGTACTTC. Translated: CASSKGLFPGSSYEQYF.

This clone was seen once. The V and J genes are TRBV6-5 and TRBJ2-1; D may be TRBD2 (5 bases). CDR3 size: 12 residues. CDR1 and CDR2 from the germline V gene are MNHEY and SVGAGI. V lost 2 bases, J lost 9 bases, and 8 bases lay in between. The CDR3 region has the DNA TGTGCCAGCAGTTACCGGAGGAGTGAGCAGTTCTTC. Translating it yields CASSYRRSEQFF.